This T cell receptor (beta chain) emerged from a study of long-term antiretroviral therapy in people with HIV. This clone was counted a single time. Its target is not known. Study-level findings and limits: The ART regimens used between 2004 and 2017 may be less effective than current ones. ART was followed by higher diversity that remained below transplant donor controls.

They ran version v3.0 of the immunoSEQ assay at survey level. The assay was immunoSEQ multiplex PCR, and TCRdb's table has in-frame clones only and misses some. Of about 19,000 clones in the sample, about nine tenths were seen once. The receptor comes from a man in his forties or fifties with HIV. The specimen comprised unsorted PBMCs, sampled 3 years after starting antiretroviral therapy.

The chain's CDR3 is CASSFLRLNQNYGYTF. Here the CDR3 DNA reads TGTGCCAGCAGCTTTCTGAGACTGAACCAAAACTATGGCTACACCTTC. The chain employs TRBV5-6 and TRBJ1-2, with unresolved D. With 2 bases removed from V and 2 bases from J, the gap between germline ends came to 16 bases. Germline-derived CDR1 and CDR2 are SGHDT and YYEEEE. The CDR3 runs 16 residues.